This TCR beta chain comes out of a study of T-cell reconstitution after alpha-beta-depleted transplantation in children. TCRbeta library construction was performed incorporating unique molecular identifiers. TCRdb processed the PCR reads anew with MiXCR; each CDR3 protein has one entry. The sample has about 540,000 distinct CDR3 sequences, around 19% seen once. Germline V gene sequence: CDR1 SGHRS, CDR2 YFSETQ. The length of the CDR3 is 14 residues. The V gene lost 1 base and the J gene lost 4 bases, with 10 bases spanning the gap. The sequence was collected from a human donor who donated a stem cell graft to a child with acute lymphoblastic leukemia. This rearrangement joins TRBV5-1 to TRBJ2-3, with D unresolved. The sequenced sample was PBMCs from the stem cell graft donor, obtained from the stem cell graft. CDR3 DNA sequence: TGCGCCAGCAGCTTGCCCCAGCGCGCAGATACGCAGTATTTT. Translated, it gives CASSLPQRADTQYF. The whole variable domain, remainder taken from reference TRBV5-1 and TRBJ2-3, is KAGVTQTPRYLIKTRGQQVTLSCSPISGHRSVSWYQQTPGQGLQFLFEYFSETQRNKGNFPGRFSGRQFSNSRSEMNVSTLELGDSALYLCASSLPQRADTQYFGPGTRLTVL.